The count of the clone carrying this TCR beta chain is one. Its antigen is not known. These data come from a study of cytomegalovirus exposure and HLA in healthy donors. PCR used 60 Vbeta primers and 13 Jbeta primers. Clones were sequenced by immunoSEQ multiplex PCR, and TCRdb holds only the in-frame ones, with some missing. The sample contains about 130,000 clones, approximately 69% of which appear only once. General observations from the study: High specificity and sensitivity for cytomegalovirus status were reported for the classifier. Later genetic work tied a missense DCLRE1C variant to beta-chain V and J trimming.

Sequencing was carried out using PBMCs. The TCR comes from a man in his forties or fifties in good health and CMV-seropositive.

The CDR3 DNA follows: TGTGCCAGTACCGCTCGGGGAGGACTCTATGGCTACACCTTC. Translation gives CASTARGGLYGYTF. V is TRBV19 and J is TRBJ1-2; D is unresolved. Per the germline V gene, CDR1 is LNHDA and CDR2 is SQIVND (reference sequence). The CDR3 sequence is 14 residues long. Trimming shortened V by 7 bases and J by 4 bases, and 16 bases separated the two germline ends.